Presented here are 21 T cell receptor beta chains from one specimen sequenced in a study of persistence of HIV-infected CD4 T cells. These receptors lack a known antigen. The stimulus was an HIV-1 Gag 15-mer peptide pool, roughly 1 ug/peptide/mL. Responding CD4+ T cells were sorted by upregulation of both CD40 ligand and CD69. The immunoSEQ assay was version 4, run in survey mode. The assay was immunoSEQ multiplex PCR, and TCRdb's table has in-frame clones only and misses some. The profile covers some 13,000 clones, with under 70% appearing a single time and about 7.1% taken by the ten largest. Here the sequenced sample was CD4+ T cells sorted from PBMCs after roughly 17-hour stimulation, taken from a patient who received antiretroviral therapy. These receptors came from an adult man with HIV who was CMV-seropositive.

J is TRBJ1-3 and V is TRBV7-9; D might be TRBD1 (6 bases). The CDR3 is 15 residues long. The germline V gene has CDR1 SEHNR and CDR2 FQNEAQ (reference sequence). The V end was cut by 3 bases, the J end by 0 bases, with 9 bases between. CDR3 nucleotide sequence: TGTGCCAGCAGCTTGAGGGGGGACTCTGGAAACACCATATATTTT. It codes for CASSLRGDSGNTIYF.

Only a few counts were recorded for this clone. The chain has TRBV5-1 and TRBJ1-2; no clear D. The CDR3 has 12 amino acids. V was clipped by 4 bases and J by 2 bases, with 6 bases between them. Germline assignment: CDR1 SGHRS and CDR2 YFSETQ. The DNA for the CDR3 is TGCGCCAGCAGCCTAGAAAACTATGGCTACACCTTC. Its translation is CASSLENYGYTF.

This CDR3 reads CASSLAHRRETYYGYTF. The CDR3 coding sequence is TGTGCCAGCAGCTTAGCGCATCGGCGAGAAACGTACTATGGCTACACCTTC. The V and J genes are TRBV7-9 and TRBJ1-2; D is unresolved. CDR3 length: 17 residues. The V end was cut by 0 bases, the J end by 3 bases, with 17 bases between. CDR1 and CDR2 from the germline V gene are SEHNR and FQNEAQ (reference sequence).

The rearrangement joins TRBV29-1 to TRBJ2-7, with 7 bases aligning to TRBD1. Germline CDR1 reads SQVTM; CDR2 reads ANQGSEA. Trimming at V came to 6 bases and at J to 10 bases, leaving 12 bases not matched to a gene. The CDR3 sequence is 12 residues long. The CDR3 DNA reads TGCAGCGTCATACTGACAGGGAAGCATCAGTACTTC. Translation gives CSVILTGKHQYF.

The chain employs TRBV6-5 and TRBJ1-2; 8 bases are a match to TRBD1. V gave up 2 bases and J gave up 3 bases; unmatched junction bases: 8. The CDR3 contains 16 residues. The germline V gene encodes CDR1 MNHEY and CDR2 SVGAGI. CDR3 residues: CASSYLPRTGHYGYTF. CDR3 bases: TGTGCCAGCAGTTACCTTCCTAGGACAGGGCACTATGGCTACACCTTC.

Only a few counts were recorded for this clone. The CDR3 sequence is CASSLEINVHTF. CDR3 nucleotide sequence: TGTGCCAGCAGCTTAGAAATCAACGTACATACCTTC. The chain is built from TRBV7-9 and TRBJ1-2; D remains unclear. This CDR3 region has 12 residues. With 1 base removed from V and 14 bases from J, the gap between germline ends came to 14 bases. CDR1 is SEHNR, CDR2 FQNEAQ, per germline (reference sequence).

The rearrangement uses TRBV7-9 and TRBJ1-3, with D tentatively TRBD1 (5 bases). CDR3 length equals 16 residues. Trimming removed 7 bases at V and 0 bases at J, with 16 bases between. CDR1 and CDR2 (germline): SEHNR, FQNEAQ (reference sequence). The CDR3 protein is CASTWTSLSSGNTIYF. CDR3 nucleotides: TGTGCCAGCACCTGGACATCCCTTAGCTCTGGAAACACCATATATTTT.

As to this clone: The junction and the germline gene differ at one end; a read error may be behind it. J is TRBJ1-4 and V is TRBV30; the D is unclear. Germline V lookup: CDR1 GTSNPN, CDR2 SVGIG (reference sequence). CDR3 size: 11 residues. CDR3 sequence (DNA): TGTGCCTGGAGTATAAGGGAAAAACTGCTTTTT. Translated, it gives CAWSIREKLLF.

The chain is built from TRBV2 and TRBJ1-3; maybe TRBD1 (5 bases). Germline V gene data show CDR1 as SNHLY and CDR2 as FYNNEI. Trimming pared 6 bases from V and 2 bases from J, leaving 17 bases between. This CDR3 contains 16 residues. The CDR3 loop reads CASSSGAVATGNTIYF. CDR3 nucleotides: TGTGCCAGCAGCTCCGGGGCTGTAGCTACTGGAAACACCATATATTTT.

This chain uses TRBV6-5 with TRBJ1-5, with 8 bases matching TRBD1. The length of the CDR3 is 15 residues. V lost 5 bases and J lost 5; bases outside the gene matches: 8. Germline assignment: CDR1 MNHEY and CDR2 SVGAGI. The CDR3 here is CASSRQGLEDQPQHF. The CDR3 coding sequence is TGTGCCAGCAGTAGACAGGGGCTCGAAGATCAGCCCCAGCATTTT.

This clone was observed a handful of times. The chain uses TRBV19 and TRBJ2-5, with D hard to call. The CDR3 loop spans 14 amino acids. The V gene's germline CDR1 is LNHDA and CDR2 SQIVND (reference sequence). Deletions cut 0 bases from V and 4 bases from J, with 9 bases between. The CDR3 reads CASSIEGWGETQYF. CDR3 DNA: TGTGCCAGTAGTATAGAAGGGTGGGGAGAGACCCAGTACTTC.

This clone has only one observation. The chain has TRBV7-2 and TRBJ2-2; the match to TRBD2 covers 8 bases. Germline V CDR1 and CDR2: SGHTA, FQGNSA. This CDR3 region has 15 residues. Losses at the gene ends were 6 bases for V and 6 bases for J; bases not matched to a gene: 9. CDR3 region: CASRSVPGGSGELFF. For the CDR3, the DNA is TGTGCCAGCAGGTCCGTCCCGGGGGGGTCCGGGGAGCTGTTTTTT.

This rearrangement joins TRBV15 to TRBJ2-5; no reliable D call. The CDR3 has 15 residues. V was shortened by 1 base and J by 6 bases, with 15 bases between the two germline ends. CDR1 LNHNV and CDR2 YYDKDF come from the germline V gene (reference sequence). The chain's CDR3 is CATSRVMAAGQTQYF. The CDR3, as DNA: TGTGCCACCAGCAGAGTGATGGCGGCAGGTCAGACCCAGTACTTC.

The chain recombines TRBV6-5 with TRBJ1-2, with D maybe TRBD1 (5 bases). Germline V gene lookup returns CDR1 MNHEY and CDR2 SVGAGI. V was trimmed by 7 bases and J by 1 base, leaving 16 bases between them. The CDR3 spans 15 residues. CDR3: CASKPTQGVNYGYTF. Here the CDR3 DNA reads TGTGCCAGCAAACCCACTCAGGGAGTTAACTATGGCTACACCTTC.

The genes are TRBV19 and TRBJ2-1, with no clear D. This CDR3 contains 11 residues. Germline V gene sequence: CDR1 LNHDA, CDR2 SQIVND (reference sequence). Trimming shortened V by 4 bases and J by 7 bases, and 5 bases separated the two germline ends. CDR3 protein: CASSRWNEQFF. The CDR3 DNA follows: TGTGCCAGTAGTAGGTGGAATGAGCAGTTCTTC.

V usage is TRBV7-2 and J usage is TRBJ2-5; no clear D gene. Trimming left V 6 bases short and J 7 bases short, with 18 bases between. Germline CDR1 and CDR2: SGHTA and FQGNSA. This CDR3 has 14 amino acids. The CDR3 DNA is TGTGCCAGCAGTCTGGACGGAGAGAAGAGGACCCAGTACTTC. Translation gives CASSLDGEKRTQYF.

The chain has TRBV5-1 and TRBJ1-2; D remains unclear. CDR1 and CDR2 from the germline V gene are SGHRS and YFSETQ. The CDR3 covers 12 residues. V gave up 4 bases and J gave up 9 bases, with 13 bases separating them. In DNA, the CDR3 is TGCGCCAGCAGCGATCCACAGAGGAGCTACACCTTC. This codes for CASSDPQRSYTF.

This clone was seen more than once but under ten times. This chain links TRBV6-5 with TRBJ1-5; D gene unclear. The CDR3 contains 15 residues. Between the trimmed V and J ends, which lost 0 bases and 0 bases, there was a span of 6 bases. CDR1 is MNHEY, CDR2 SVGAGI, per germline. DNA for the CDR3: TGTGCCAGCAGTTACTCCGGCTTTAGCAATCAGCCCCAGCATTTT. Its protein is CASSYSGFSNQPQHF.

This clone was counted between two and nine times. The rearrangement joins TRBV12-3 or TRBV12-4 to TRBJ1-1; 8 nucleotides line up with TRBD1. The CDR3 has 12 residues. Trimming cost V 6 bases and J 7 bases; bases outside gene matches: 4. CDR3 DNA sequence: TGTGCCAGCAGCAGGGGGCATCATGAAGCTTTCTTT. Its translation: CASSRGHHEAFF.

The rearrangement joins TRBV5-1 to TRBJ1-1; a weak D match, TRBD1 (5 bases). The V gene's germline CDR1 is SGHRS and CDR2 YFSETQ. The CDR3 is 14 residues long. Deletions cut 4 bases from V and 5 bases from J, with 15 bases between. The CDR3 coding sequence is TGCGCCAGCAGCCAAGTGGGGGGATTGACTGAAGCTTTCTTT. It yields the protein CASSQVGGLTEAFF.

The chain couples TRBV5-6 to TRBJ1-2; D remains unclear. The CDR3 runs to 15 residues. V lost 1 base, J lost 7 bases, and 17 bases lay in between. In germline, CDR1 is SGHDT, CDR2 YYEEEE. CDR3 in amino acids: CASSLSGSLTAGYTF. The CDR3 DNA sequence: TGTGCCAGCAGCTTGTCCGGGTCCCTTACGGCTGGCTACACCTTC.